These T cell receptor beta chains were read from a single sample in a study of CXCR3-negative and CXCR3-positive naive CD8 T cells. TCRdb reprocessed the 5' RACE reads and reports one entry per CDR3 protein, with no DNA. The sample's table shows 6,700 or so distinct CDR3 sequences. Source material: naive CXCR3- CD8+ T cells from blood. Source of these receptors: a human donor in good health. Some clones in this sample may be carry-over from other donors' samples. Both conserved end residues are part of each CDR3. A row's size may be missing; if present it is once, few, many or a size class.

v_call,j_call,clone_size,cdr3_aa
TRBV7-8,TRBJ2-7,medium-sized,CASSRDRVYEQYF
TRBV20-1,TRBJ2-7,.,CSARDVVSYEQYF
TRBV29-1,TRBJ2-1,medium-sized,CSVVEPSGNEQFF
TRBV29-1,TRBJ2-5,medium-sized,CSVEAGGPQETQYF
TRBV2,TRBJ2-7,.,CASRDDRDHEQYF
TRBV2,TRBJ2-7,medium-sized,CASSDDYEQYF
TRBV3-1,TRBJ2-5,medium-sized,CASSQSRQAGETQYF
TRBV12-3/TRBV12-4,TRBJ2-1,.,CASSRSRGGNEQFF
TRBV4-3,TRBJ2-3,.,CASSQDTASGPDTQYF
TRBV29-1,TRBJ2-7,medium-sized,CSVVEGHYEQYF